The subject of this entry is one T cell receptor (beta chain). As yet, its antigen is unknown. The data derive from a study of beta chain features in type 1 diabetes. Study-level points and caveats: Patients with Type 1 diabetes showed moderately but significantly shorter TCRB CDR3s in all four CD4+ subsets.

TCRB transcripts that were expressed got sequenced, as all of the isolated RNA had been reverse transcribed. Sequenced naive, central memory and regulatory T cell samples produced an average of roughly 3.5 million reads. Only in-frame clones appear in the TCRdb table, and some are missing; sequencing was by immunoSEQ multiplex PCR. The sample has approximately 260,000 clones; 20% are singletons. The CDR3 totals 10 residues. Germline V gene data show CDR1 as SNHLY and CDR2 as FYNNEI. V was shortened by 8 bases and J by 2 bases, with 3 bases between the two germline ends. Via CD45RO/CCR7/CD25/CD127/CD95/CD27, cells of the CD4+ naive, central memory, regulatory and stem cell-like memory subsets were sorted.

The genes are TRBV2 and TRBJ1-2; D remains unclear. The sample consisted of naive CD4+ T cells from blood. This TCR was sampled from a middle-aged woman with type 1 diabetes. The CDR3 reads CASQNYGYTF. DNA for the CDR3: TGTGCCAGCCAGAACTATGGCTACACCTTC.